The T cell receptor beta chain described here comes from a study of cytomegalovirus exposure and HLA in healthy donors. This clone occurred a few times. 13 Jbeta primers and 60 Vbeta primers were used for the PCR. Measured with immunoSEQ multiplex PCR; TCRdb has only the in-frame clones, and not every one. The table shows some 200,000 clones, with less than 90% occurring only once. The trim removed 6 bases at V and 0 bases at J, leaving 6 bases unmatched. The CDR3 is made up of 15 amino acids. Germline V gene lookup returns CDR1 MNHEY and CDR2 SMNVEV (reference sequence). This sequence was found in a girl under two years old in good health and CMV-seronegative. V is TRBV27 and J is TRBJ2-3, with TRBD1 matching 7 bases. The sample consisted of PBMCs. The CDR3 DNA is TGTGCCAGCAGCTATGAGGGGGCTAGCACAGATACGCAGTATTTT. Its protein is CASSYEGASTDTQYF.